This note documents a single T cell receptor beta chain sequence. This record belongs to a study of blood T cell repertoires in COVID-19. Participants were aged roughly 18 to 95 years, lived in over 20 US areas, and enrolled virtually. Germline-derived CDR1 and CDR2 are SGHVS and FQNEAQ. The germline V and J ends were trimmed by 1 base and 0 bases, with 8 bases remaining between them. The CDR3 loop spans 15 amino acids. Per the authors' pipeline: Reference gene primer amplification yielded estimated nucleated cell counts. TCRdb's table, derived via immunoSEQ multiplex PCR, lists solely in-frame clones and lacks some. The V and J calls and the clone size are those of that table, but D and trimming were determined from the DNA. The sample yields 250,000 or so clones, approximately 80% seen once.

This chain joins TRBV7-8 and TRBJ2-3; D remains unclear. The TCR originated in a man between 60 and 70 years old who had recovered from COVID-19. Material for sequencing was PBMCs or T cells enriched from blood (not recorded which). The CDR3 region has the DNA TGTGCCAGCAGCTTAGGGTTTGGCAGCACAGATACGCAGTATTTT. Protein sequence: CASSLGFGSTDTQYF.